Listed below are T cell receptor beta chains from one sample, sequenced in a study of cytomegalovirus exposure and HLA in healthy donors. Sequencing used immunoSEQ multiplex PCR; TCRdb keeps in-frame clones, though not all of them. This sample has some 130,000 clones, with approximately 80% found just once. The sequenced sample consisted of PBMCs. These receptors were taken from a man aged 25-45 years in good health and CMV-seronegative. Each CDR3 is given with its conserved first and last residue. A D gene is named only where the DNA matches it firmly. For some rows the clone size is stated as once, few or many, or as a class when expanded; others skip it.

TRBV5-1,TRBJ1-6,-,TRBD1,CASSDGQGIPLHF,TGCGCCAGCAGCGACGGACAGGGGATACCCCTCCACTTT
TRBV2,TRBJ1-2,-,-,CASKANYGYTF,TGTGCCAGCAAAGCAAACTATGGCTACACCTTC
TRBV29-1,TRBJ2-6,-,TRBD1,CSVGQGRTGANVLTF,TGCAGCGTCGGACAGGGGAGAACTGGGGCCAACGTCCTGACTTTC
TRBV28,TRBJ2-3,-,TRBD2,CAGGRGADTQYF,TGTGCGGGGGGGAGGGGTGCAGATACGCAGTATTTT
TRBV30,TRBJ2-7,-,-,CAWSVGLEEQYF,TGTGCCTGGAGCGTGGGACTTGAAGAGCAGTACTTC
TRBV7-2,TRBJ2-7,-,-,CASSLLASRYTSSYEQYF,TGTGCCAGCAGCCTGTTAGCGAGCAGGTATACAAGCTCCTACGAGCAGTACTTC
TRBV6-4,TRBJ2-1,-,TRBD2,CASSALIAGGTYNEQFF,TGTGCCAGCAGTGCCCTAATAGCGGGAGGAACCTACAATGAGCAGTTCTTC
TRBV5-1,TRBJ2-5,-,TRBD2,CASSVGSSGRITQETQYF,TGCGCCAGCAGCGTGGGGTCTAGCGGGAGGATCACTCAAGAGACCCAGTACTTC
TRBV18,TRBJ2-4,-,-,CASSPPSVAKNIQYF,TGTGCCAGCTCACCACCGAGTGTCGCCAAAAACATTCAGTACTTC
TRBV9,TRBJ1-2,-,TRBD1,CASSLTGGTVNGYTF,TGTGCCAGCAGCTTGACAGGGGGAACGGTGAATGGCTACACCTTC
TRBV5-1,TRBJ2-3,-,-,CASGSGSTGSADTQYF,TGCGCCAGCGGATCCGGGTCCACAGGATCGGCAGATACGCAGTATTTT
TRBV30,TRBJ1-1,-,-,CAWSRAGTEAFF,TGTGCCTGGAGCCGTGCGGGTACTGAAGCTTTCTTT
TRBV19,TRBJ1-1,-,TRBD1,CASVKRGPGWDPLNTEAFF,TGTGCCAGTGTGAAGAGGGGGCCAGGATGGGACCCCTTGAACACTGAAGCTTTCTTT
TRBV5-8,TRBJ2-7,few,TRBD2,CASSPYEREHYEQYF,TGTGCCAGCAGCCCCTATGAGCGGGAGCACTACGAGCAGTACTTC
TRBV6-5,TRBJ2-1,-,TRBD1,CASRETGGNEQFF,TGTGCCAGCAGGGAGACAGGGGGCAATGAGCAGTTCTTC
TRBV10-3,TRBJ1-2,-,-,CAISENRENYGYTF,TGTGCCATCAGTGAGAACAGGGAAAACTATGGCTACACCTTC
TRBV5-1,TRBJ1-2,-,TRBD1,CASSLGDREGYGYTF,TGCGCCAGCAGCTTGGGGGACAGGGAAGGATATGGCTACACCTTC
TRBV28,TRBJ2-4,-,TRBD2,CASSLPPGLAGAGAVNIQYF,TGTGCCAGCAGTCTTCCGCCGGGACTAGCGGGAGCAGGAGCGGTAAACATTCAGTACTTC
TRBV7-6,TRBJ2-3,-,TRBD2,CASSPGTSGNTDTQYF,TGTGCCAGCAGCCCGGGGACTAGCGGAAACACAGATACGCAGTATTTT
TRBV10-2,TRBJ1-4,-,-,CAARGGANEKLFF,TGCGCCGCACGAGGGGGAGCTAATGAAAAACTGTTTTTT
TRBV30,TRBJ1-5,-,-,CAWSTGRRQPQHF,TGTGCCTGGAGTACAGGGCGGCGGCAGCCCCAGCATTTT
TRBV28,TRBJ2-1,-,-,CASSLRYLRINSYNEQFF,TGTGCCAGCAGTTTAAGATACTTGCGGATTAACTCCTACAATGAGCAGTTCTTC
TRBV9,TRBJ2-1,once,TRBD2,CASSEAPSGRALRDEQFF,TGTGCCAGCAGCGAAGCGCCTAGCGGGAGGGCCCTCAGGGATGAGCAGTTCTTC
TRBV5-1,TRBJ2-7,-,-,CASSLDLRPTYEQYF,TGCGCCAGCAGCTTGGATTTGAGGCCCACCTACGAGCAGTACTTC
TRBV2,TRBJ1-1,-,-,CASSEGSTEAFF,TGTGCCAGCAGTGAGGGGAGCACTGAAGCTTTCTTT
TRBV28,TRBJ2-7,-,-,CASPERLQGGEQYF,TGTGCCAGCCCGGAGCGGCTCCAAGGGGGCGAGCAGTACTTC
TRBV4-2,TRBJ2-7,-,TRBD2,CASSQGPLAGLSYEQYF,TGTGCCAGCAGCCAAGGTCCCCTAGCGGGACTATCCTACGAGCAGTACTTC
TRBV28,TRBJ1-4,once,-,CASREVINEKLFF,TGTGCCAGCAGGGAGGTAATTAATGAAAAACTGTTTTTT
TRBV4-2,TRBJ2-7,-,-,CASSQGGELAIQYF,TGTGCCAGCAGCCAGGGGGGAGAATTAGCCATCCAGTACTTC
TRBV5-1,TRBJ1-4,-,TRBD1,CASSGTGDTNEKLFF,TGCGCCAGCAGCGGTACAGGGGACACTAATGAAAAACTGTTTTTT
TRBV15,TRBJ1-5,-,-,CATSLSNQPQHF,TGTGCCACCTCCCTAAGCAATCAGCCCCAGCATTTT
TRBV5-4,TRBJ2-1,-,-,CASSIPGLGSYNEQFF,TGTGCCAGCAGCATCCCGGGACTGGGCTCCTACAATGAGCAGTTCTTC
TRBV28,TRBJ1-2,-,TRBD1,CASTPGTAYGYTF,TGTGCCAGCACTCCCGGGACAGCCTATGGCTACACCTTC
TRBV5-1,TRBJ2-3,-,-,CASSLRGTITDTQYF,TGCGCCAGCAGCCTAAGGGGGACCATCACAGATACGCAGTATTTT
TRBV27,TRBJ2-3,-,-,CATQAVGTDTQYF,TGTGCCACCCAGGCAGTAGGCACAGATACGCAGTATTTT
TRBV11-2,TRBJ2-6,-,TRBD2,CASSPTGGSGANVLTF,TGTGCCAGCAGCCCGACCGGGGGGTCCGGGGCCAACGTCCTGACTTTC
TRBV30,TRBJ2-1,-,-,CAWSRRESYNEQFF,TGTGCCTGGAGCAGGAGGGAGTCCTACAATGAGCAGTTCTTC